Listed below are T cell receptor beta chains from one sample, sequenced in a study of glioma-infiltrating T cells. Each CDR3 protein is one row after TCRdb ran MiXCR on the multiplex PCR reads. The table records around 350,000 distinct CDR3 sequences, roughly 41% of them present only once. The source material was glioma tissue, nonneoplastic brain tissue, or PBMCs (not recorded which). The receptor source for this set is a human donor with low-grade glioma or glioblastoma, undergoing nonglioma brain surgery, or in good health (not recorded which). Both conserved end residues are part of each CDR3. A D gene is named only where the DNA matches it firmly. Expanded clones get a size class; other rows say once, few or many, or leave the size out.

abundance: NA; j_gene: TRBJ1-1; d_gene: NA; v_gene: TRBV12-5; CDR3nt: TGTGCTAGTGGTTTCTCAGTCATTGGGGCTTTCTTT; CDR3aa: CASGFSVIGAFF
abundance: NA; j_gene: TRBJ2-6; d_gene: NA; v_gene: TRBV4-2; CDR3nt: TGTGCCTGCAGCCACGCCGGCGGGGCCAACGTCCTGACTTTC; CDR3aa: CACSHAGGANVLTF
abundance: NA; j_gene: TRBJ2-1; d_gene: TRBD2; v_gene: TRBV28; CDR3nt: TGTGCCAGCAGTTTAGTCCGCGGGAGGATCGGTGAGCAGTTCTTC; CDR3aa: CASSLVRGRIGEQFF
abundance: many; j_gene: TRBJ1-1; d_gene: NA; v_gene: TRBV20-1; CDR3nt: TGCAGTGCCAAAGCGAGCCGACGGGGGAGCGGCACTGAAGCTTTCTTT; CDR3aa: CSAKASRRGSGTEAFF
abundance: NA; j_gene: TRBJ2-5; d_gene: NA; v_gene: TRBV11-2; CDR3nt: TGTGCCAGCAGCTTAGAGGGGGCGGGCCGACAAGAGACCCAGTACTTC; CDR3aa: CASSLEGAGRQETQYF
abundance: few; j_gene: TRBJ2-1; d_gene: NA; v_gene: TRBV5-5; CDR3nt: TGTGCCAGCAGCTTGGCGGTCCAGCCCGTTTACAATGAGCAGTTCTTC; CDR3aa: CASSLAVQPVYNEQFF
abundance: few; j_gene: TRBJ1-3; d_gene: NA; v_gene: TRBV7-2; CDR3nt: TGTGCCAGCCAGGAGAGCACTGGAAACACCATATATTTT; CDR3aa: CASQESTGNTIYF
abundance: few; j_gene: TRBJ1-4; d_gene: TRBD1; v_gene: TRBV2; CDR3nt: TGTGCCAGCAGTGAACAGGGACAGGTGGGGGAAAAACTGTTTTTT; CDR3aa: CASSEQGQVGEKLFF
abundance: NA; j_gene: TRBJ2-2; d_gene: NA; v_gene: TRBV7-2; CDR3nt: TGTGCCACCCGGAGGGGGGGGACCGGGGAGCTGTTTTTT; CDR3aa: CATRRGGTGELFF
abundance: NA; j_gene: TRBJ1-2; d_gene: NA; v_gene: TRBV4-1; CDR3nt: TGCGCCAGCAGCCAAGGAAGGTTTCAGGTAGTAGGAGGCTACACCTTC; CDR3aa: CASSQGRFQVVGGYTF
abundance: few; j_gene: TRBJ1-3; d_gene: NA; v_gene: TRBV20-1; CDR3nt: TGCAGTGCTATGCCCCCCTGGAGCTCTGGAAACACCATATATTTT; CDR3aa: CSAMPPWSSGNTIYF
abundance: NA; j_gene: TRBJ1-5; d_gene: NA; v_gene: TRBV7-2; CDR3nt: TGTGCCAGCAGCCTTCGGGGGAATAGCAATCAGCCCCAGCATTTT; CDR3aa: CASSLRGNSNQPQHF
abundance: many; j_gene: TRBJ2-7; d_gene: NA; v_gene: TRBV7-2; CDR3nt: TGTGCCAGCAGCCCCGACAGATCCTACGAGCAGTACTTC; CDR3aa: CASSPDRSYEQYF
abundance: NA; j_gene: TRBJ1-1; d_gene: NA; v_gene: TRBV27; CDR3nt: TGTGCCAGCAGTTTACTTGGCTCGAACACTAAAGCTTTCTTT; CDR3aa: CASSLLGSNTKAFF
abundance: NA; j_gene: TRBJ2-7; d_gene: NA; v_gene: TRBV3-1; CDR3nt: TGTGCCAGCAGCCAAGTCCACGAGCAGTACTTC; CDR3aa: CASSQVHEQYF
abundance: NA; j_gene: TRBJ2-7; d_gene: NA; v_gene: TRBV15; CDR3nt: TGTGCCACCAGCAGAGAGGACCTGGACGGGTCCTACGAGCAGTACTTC; CDR3aa: CATSREDLDGSYEQYF
abundance: few; j_gene: TRBJ2-1; d_gene: TRBD2; v_gene: TRBV7-2; CDR3nt: TGTGCCAGCAGCCCAAGCGGGAGGGGTGAGCAGTTCTTC; CDR3aa: CASSPSGRGEQFF
abundance: few; j_gene: TRBJ2-4; d_gene: NA; v_gene: TRBV20-1; CDR3nt: TGCAGTGCTATCACAGCGCTAGCCAAAAACATTCAGTACTTC; CDR3aa: CSAITALAKNIQYF
abundance: NA; j_gene: TRBJ2-1; d_gene: NA; v_gene: TRBV2; CDR3nt: TGTGCCAGCATTCTGGAAGGGTACAATGAGCAGTTCTTC; CDR3aa: CASILEGYNEQFF
abundance: NA; j_gene: TRBJ2-5; d_gene: NA; v_gene: TRBV27; CDR3nt: TGTGCCAGCAGTTACAGGGGAGGTTATCCCTTTTCCCAAGAGACCCAGTACTTC; CDR3aa: CASSYRGGYPFSQETQYF
abundance: many; j_gene: TRBJ1-2; d_gene: TRBD1; v_gene: TRBV27; CDR3nt: TGTGCCAGCAGTCCCCTGACAGGGAACTATGGCTACACCTTC; CDR3aa: CASSPLTGNYGYTF
abundance: once; j_gene: TRBJ1-2; d_gene: NA; v_gene: TRBV19; CDR3nt: TGTGCCAGTAGTACCAGGGTTGGCTACACCTTC; CDR3aa: CASSTRVGYTF
abundance: few; j_gene: TRBJ1-5; d_gene: NA; v_gene: TRBV12-3/TRBV12-4; CDR3nt: TGTGCCAGCAGTTTACTATTCCGTGAGCCCCAGCATTTT; CDR3aa: CASSLLFREPQHF
abundance: NA; j_gene: TRBJ2-1; d_gene: NA; v_gene: TRBV27; CDR3nt: TGTGCCAGCAGTCCATATGTCGGGCCCGGTGGGAATGAGCAGTTCTTC; CDR3aa: CASSPYVGPGGNEQFF
abundance: NA; j_gene: TRBJ2-1; d_gene: TRBD2; v_gene: TRBV20-1; CDR3nt: TGCAGTGCTAGATCCCTCAGGGCACTAGCGCGCAATGAGAAGTTCTTC; CDR3aa: CSARSLRALARNEKFF
abundance: many; j_gene: TRBJ2-7; d_gene: NA; v_gene: TRBV6-2/TRBV6-3; CDR3nt: TGTGCCAGCAGGACCTACCGGGACCCCCCTTACGAGCAGTACTTC; CDR3aa: CASRTYRDPPYEQYF
abundance: NA; j_gene: TRBJ2-1; d_gene: TRBD2; v_gene: TRBV5-1; CDR3nt: TGCGCCAGCAGGCGCACGGGAGGCTCCTACAATGAGCAGTTCTTC; CDR3aa: CASRRTGGSYNEQFF
abundance: NA; j_gene: TRBJ1-5; d_gene: TRBD1; v_gene: TRBV6-2/TRBV6-3; CDR3nt: TGTGCCAGCAGTATACGGACAGGGGCACACAATAGCAATCAGCCCCAGCATTTT; CDR3aa: CASSIRTGAHNSNQPQHF
abundance: NA; j_gene: TRBJ1-5; d_gene: NA; v_gene: TRBV4-1; CDR3nt: TGCGCCAGCAGCCATTTCGGAGGGGATCAGCCCCAGCATTTT; CDR3aa: CASSHFGGDQPQHF
abundance: many; j_gene: TRBJ2-1; d_gene: TRBD1; v_gene: TRBV25-1; CDR3nt: TGTGCCAGCGAGGACAGGGTGGGGAGCGGTGAGCAGTTCTTC; CDR3aa: CASEDRVGSGEQFF
abundance: few; j_gene: TRBJ2-1; d_gene: NA; v_gene: TRBV5-4; CDR3nt: TGTGCCAGCAGCTTGCGCAACACCGGCAATGAGCAGTTCTTC; CDR3aa: CASSLRNTGNEQFF
abundance: NA; j_gene: TRBJ2-1; d_gene: NA; v_gene: TRBV7-9; CDR3nt: TGTGCCAGCAGCCCTCTATGGGGGCCGAAGTCCTACAATGAGCAGTTCTTC; CDR3aa: CASSPLWGPKSYNEQFF
abundance: once; j_gene: TRBJ2-1; d_gene: TRBD2; v_gene: TRBV6-6; CDR3nt: TGTGCCAGCAGTCCGCGGGCGGGAGGGCTGGAGGGTGAGCAGTTCTTC; CDR3aa: CASSPRAGGLEGEQFF
abundance: many; j_gene: TRBJ1-1; d_gene: NA; v_gene: TRBV25-1; CDR3nt: TGTGCCAGCAGTGACCTCGAAACAAAGGGTGCTTTCTTT; CDR3aa: CASSDLETKGAFF
abundance: NA; j_gene: TRBJ2-1; d_gene: NA; v_gene: TRBV9; CDR3nt: TGTGCCAGCAGCGTAGAGTGGGACAATGAGCAGTTCTTC; CDR3aa: CASSVEWDNEQFF
abundance: few; j_gene: TRBJ2-5; d_gene: NA; v_gene: TRBV4-1; CDR3nt: TGCGCCAGCAGCCACGTTAGCGGAAGAGAGACCCAGTACTTC; CDR3aa: CASSHVSGRETQYF
abundance: NA; j_gene: TRBJ1-1; d_gene: NA; v_gene: TRBV20-1; CDR3nt: TGCAGTGCCTCAGGCGGGTCCTCCACTGAAGCTTTCTTT; CDR3aa: CSASGGSSTEAFF